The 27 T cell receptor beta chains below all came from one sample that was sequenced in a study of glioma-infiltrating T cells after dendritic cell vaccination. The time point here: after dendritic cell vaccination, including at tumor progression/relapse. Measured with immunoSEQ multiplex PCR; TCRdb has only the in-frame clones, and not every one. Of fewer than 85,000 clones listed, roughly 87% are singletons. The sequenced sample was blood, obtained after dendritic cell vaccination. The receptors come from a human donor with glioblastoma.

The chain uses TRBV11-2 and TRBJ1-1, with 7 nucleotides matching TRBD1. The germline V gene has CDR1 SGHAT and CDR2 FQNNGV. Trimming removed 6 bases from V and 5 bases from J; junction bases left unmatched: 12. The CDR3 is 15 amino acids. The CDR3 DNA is TGTGCCAGCAGTAGCCCCAGGGGGGAGAGTACTGAAGCTTTCTTT. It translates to CASSSPRGESTEAFF.

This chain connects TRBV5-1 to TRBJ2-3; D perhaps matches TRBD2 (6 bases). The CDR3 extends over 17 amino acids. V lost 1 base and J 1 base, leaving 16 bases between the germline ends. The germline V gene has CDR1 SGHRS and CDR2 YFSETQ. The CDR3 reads CASSLIQGGPGTDTQYF. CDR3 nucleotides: TGCGCCAGCAGCTTGATCCAAGGAGGGCCAGGCACAGATACGCAGTATTTT.

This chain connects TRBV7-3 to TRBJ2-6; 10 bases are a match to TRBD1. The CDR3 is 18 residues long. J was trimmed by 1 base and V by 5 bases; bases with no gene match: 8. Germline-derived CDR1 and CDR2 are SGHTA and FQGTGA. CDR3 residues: CASSKPGQGTSGANVLTF. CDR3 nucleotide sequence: TGTGCCAGCAGCAAGCCGGGACAGGGGACTTCTGGGGCCAACGTCCTGACTTTC.

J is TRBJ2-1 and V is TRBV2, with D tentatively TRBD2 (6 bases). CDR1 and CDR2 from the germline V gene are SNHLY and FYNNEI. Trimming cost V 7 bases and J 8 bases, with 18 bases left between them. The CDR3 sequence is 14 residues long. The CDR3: CASIPGVISYEQFF. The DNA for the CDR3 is TGTGCCAGCATTCCGGGGGTTATATCCTATGAGCAGTTCTTC.

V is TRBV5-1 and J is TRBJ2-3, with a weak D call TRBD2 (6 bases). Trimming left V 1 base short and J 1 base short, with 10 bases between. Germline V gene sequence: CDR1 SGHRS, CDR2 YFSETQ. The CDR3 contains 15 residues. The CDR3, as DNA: TGCGCCAGCAGCTTGTCTAGCGTAGGCACAGATACGCAGTATTTT. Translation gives CASSLSSVGTDTQYF.

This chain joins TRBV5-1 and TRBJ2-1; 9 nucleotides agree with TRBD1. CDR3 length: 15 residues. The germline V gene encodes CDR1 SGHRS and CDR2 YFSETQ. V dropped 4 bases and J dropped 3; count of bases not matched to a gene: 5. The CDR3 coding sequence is TGCGCCAGCAGCCCGGGACAGGGAAACTACAATGAGCAGTTCTTC. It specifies CASSPGQGNYNEQFF. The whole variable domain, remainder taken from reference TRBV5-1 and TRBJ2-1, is KAGVTQTPRYLIKTRGQQVTLSCSPISGHRSVSWYQQTPGQGLQFLFEYFSETQRNKGNFPGRFSGRQFSNSRSEMNVSTLELGDSALYLCASSPGQGNYNEQFFGPGTRLTVL.

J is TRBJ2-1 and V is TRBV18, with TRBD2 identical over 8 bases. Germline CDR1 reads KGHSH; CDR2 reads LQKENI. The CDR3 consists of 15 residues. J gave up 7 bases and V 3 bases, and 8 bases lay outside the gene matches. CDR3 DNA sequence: TGTGCCAGCTCACCCAGGCGGGGGGACGTGAATGAGCAGTTCTTC. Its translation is CASSPRRGDVNEQFF.

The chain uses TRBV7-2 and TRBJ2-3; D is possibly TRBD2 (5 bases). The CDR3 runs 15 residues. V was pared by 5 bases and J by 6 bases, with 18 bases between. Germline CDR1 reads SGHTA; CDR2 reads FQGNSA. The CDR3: CASSPSGSGSDTQYF. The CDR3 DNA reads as TGTGCCAGCAGCCCAAGCGGCTCGGGGTCGGATACGCAGTATTTT.

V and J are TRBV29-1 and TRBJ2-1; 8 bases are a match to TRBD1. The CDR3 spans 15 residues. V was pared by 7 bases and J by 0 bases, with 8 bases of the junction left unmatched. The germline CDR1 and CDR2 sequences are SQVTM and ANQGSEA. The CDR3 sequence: CSGQGTQSSYNEQFF. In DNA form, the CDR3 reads TGCAGCGGACAGGGGACCCAAAGCTCCTACAATGAGCAGTTCTTC.

CDR3 DNA: TGTGCCAGCATCGACAGGCGGGGGACTGAAGCTTTCTTT. Its translation is CASIDRRGTEAFF. V gene TRBV6-6 combines with J gene TRBJ1-1; D might be TRBD1 (6 bases). Germline V gene lookup returns CDR1 MNHNY and CDR2 SVGAGI (reference sequence). The ends were cut back, 7 bases at V and 5 bases at J, with 14 bases in the middle. The CDR3 covers 13 residues.

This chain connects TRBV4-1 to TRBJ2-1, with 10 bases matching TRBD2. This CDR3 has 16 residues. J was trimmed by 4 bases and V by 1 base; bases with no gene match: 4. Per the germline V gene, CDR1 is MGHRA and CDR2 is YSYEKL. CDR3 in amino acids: CASSQGSGGSYNEQFF. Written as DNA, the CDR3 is TGCGCCAGCAGCCAAGGTAGCGGGGGGTCGTACAATGAGCAGTTCTTC.

The DNA for the CDR3 is TGTGCCAGCAGCTTGGACGAGCGGTTGGACACTGAAGCTTTCTTT. It encodes CASSLDERLDTEAFF. The genes are TRBV5-8 and TRBJ1-1; unclear D gene. CDR1 and CDR2 from the germline V gene are SGHTS and YDEGEE. Trimming removed 0 bases at V and 3 bases at J, with 12 bases between. This CDR3 is built from 15 residues.

CDR3 residues: CASSSRLAGGSTDTQYF. The CDR3 region has the DNA TGTGCCAGCTCATCCAGACTAGCGGGGGGAAGCACAGATACGCAGTATTTT. This rearrangement joins TRBV18 to TRBJ2-3; 13 bases are a match to TRBD2. Germline V gene data show CDR1 as KGHSH and CDR2 as LQKENI. This CDR3 region has 17 residues. J gave up 0 bases and V 5 bases, and 5 bases lay outside the gene matches.

The CDR3: CASSEDGAAWREQYF. The CDR3 bases are TGTGCCAGTAGTGAAGATGGAGCGGCCTGGAGGGAGCAGTACTTC. J is TRBJ2-7 and V is TRBV19, with D perhaps matching TRBD2 (5 bases). The germline V gene encodes CDR1 LNHDA and CDR2 SQIVND (reference sequence). The CDR3 has 15 amino acids. V was shortened by 5 bases and J by 7 bases, with 21 bases between the two germline ends.

The CDR3 spells CASSRGSSGGDYNEQFF. In nucleotides, the CDR3 is TGTGCCAGCAGCCGAGGGAGTAGCGGGGGGGACTACAATGAGCAGTTCTTC. The rearrangement links TRBV5-4 to TRBJ2-1; 11 bases line up with TRBD2. The V and J ends lost 4 bases and 3 bases, in that order; junction bases with no gene match: 9. CDR1 SGHNT and CDR2 YYREEE come from the germline V gene (reference sequence). There are 17 residues in the CDR3.

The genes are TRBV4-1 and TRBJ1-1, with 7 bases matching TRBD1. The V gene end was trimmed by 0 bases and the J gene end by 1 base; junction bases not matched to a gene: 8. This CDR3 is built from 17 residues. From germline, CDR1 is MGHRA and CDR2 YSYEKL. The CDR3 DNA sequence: TGCGCCAGCAGCCAAGATAGGGGGCGTAGGTCGAACACTGAAGCTTTCTTT. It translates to CASSQDRGRRSNTEAFF.

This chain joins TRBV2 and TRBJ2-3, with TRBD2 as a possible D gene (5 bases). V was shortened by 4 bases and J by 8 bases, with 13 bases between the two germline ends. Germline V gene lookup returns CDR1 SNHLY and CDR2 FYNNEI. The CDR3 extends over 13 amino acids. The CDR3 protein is CASSAQARGTQYF. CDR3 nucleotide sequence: TGTGCCAGCAGTGCCCAAGCCCGGGGTACGCAGTATTTT.

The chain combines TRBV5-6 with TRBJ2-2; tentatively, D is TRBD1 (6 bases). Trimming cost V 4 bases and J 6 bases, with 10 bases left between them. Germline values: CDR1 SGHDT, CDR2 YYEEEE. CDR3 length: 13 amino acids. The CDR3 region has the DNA TGTGCCAGCAGCCGGACAGTCCCCGGGGAGCTGTTTTTT. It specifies CASSRTVPGELFF.

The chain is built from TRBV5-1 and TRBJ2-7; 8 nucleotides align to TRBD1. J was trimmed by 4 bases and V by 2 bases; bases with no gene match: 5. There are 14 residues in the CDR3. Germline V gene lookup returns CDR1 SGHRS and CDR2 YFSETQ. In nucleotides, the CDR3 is TGCGCCAGCAGCTTCAGGGGGCTAGGATACGAGCAGTACTTC. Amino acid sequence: CASSFRGLGYEQYF.

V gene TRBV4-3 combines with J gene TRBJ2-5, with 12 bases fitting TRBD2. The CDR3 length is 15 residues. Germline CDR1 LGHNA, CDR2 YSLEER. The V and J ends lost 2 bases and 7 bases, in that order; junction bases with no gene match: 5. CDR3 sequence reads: CASSQRTSGIGTQYF. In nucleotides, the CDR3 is TGCGCCAGCAGCCAAAGGACTAGCGGGATAGGGACCCAGTACTTC.

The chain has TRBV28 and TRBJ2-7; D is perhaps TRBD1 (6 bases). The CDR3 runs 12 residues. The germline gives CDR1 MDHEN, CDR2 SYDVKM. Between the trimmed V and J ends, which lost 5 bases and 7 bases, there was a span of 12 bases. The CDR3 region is CASSIRGREQYF. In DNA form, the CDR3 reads TGTGCCAGCAGTATCAGGGGTAGGGAGCAGTACTTC.

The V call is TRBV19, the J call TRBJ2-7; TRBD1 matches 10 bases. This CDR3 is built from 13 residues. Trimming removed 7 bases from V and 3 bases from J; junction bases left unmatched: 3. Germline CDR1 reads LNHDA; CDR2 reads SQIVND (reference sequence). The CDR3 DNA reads TGTGCCAGTACGGGGGACAGGGGCTACGAGCAGTACTTC. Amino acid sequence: CASTGDRGYEQYF.

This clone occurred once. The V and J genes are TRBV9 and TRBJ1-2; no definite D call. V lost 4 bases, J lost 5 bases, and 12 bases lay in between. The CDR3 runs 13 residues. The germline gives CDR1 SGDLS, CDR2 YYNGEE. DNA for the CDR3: TGTGCCAGCAGCCCCCGCACCCTATATGGCTACACCTTC. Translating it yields CASSPRTLYGYTF.

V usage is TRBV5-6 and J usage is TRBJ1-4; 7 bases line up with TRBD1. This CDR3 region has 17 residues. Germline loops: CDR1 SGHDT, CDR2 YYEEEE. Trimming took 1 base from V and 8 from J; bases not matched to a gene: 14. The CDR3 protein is CASSLWGAGGFVEKLFF. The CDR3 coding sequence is TGTGCCAGCAGCTTGTGGGGCGCAGGGGGGTTCGTCGAAAAACTGTTTTTT. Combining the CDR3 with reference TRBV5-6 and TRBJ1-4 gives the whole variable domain DAGVTQSPTHLIKTRGQQVTLRCSPKSGHDTVSWYQQALGQGPQFIFQYYEEEERQRGNFPDRFSGHQFPNYSSELNVNALLLGDSALYLCASSLWGAGGFVEKLFFGSGTQLSVL.

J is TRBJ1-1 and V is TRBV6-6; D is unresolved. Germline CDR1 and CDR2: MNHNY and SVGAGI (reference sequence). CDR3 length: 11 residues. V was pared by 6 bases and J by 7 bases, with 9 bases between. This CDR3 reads CASRQMSEAFF. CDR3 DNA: TGTGCCAGCAGACAGATGAGTGAAGCTTTCTTT.

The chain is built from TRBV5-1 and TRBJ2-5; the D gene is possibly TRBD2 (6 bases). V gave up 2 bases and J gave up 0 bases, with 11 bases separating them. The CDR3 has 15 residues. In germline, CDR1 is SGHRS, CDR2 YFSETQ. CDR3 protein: CASSFGGGDQETQYF. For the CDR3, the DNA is TGCGCCAGCAGCTTCGGGGGTGGTGACCAAGAGACCCAGTACTTC. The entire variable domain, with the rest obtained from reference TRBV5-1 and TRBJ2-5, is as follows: KAGVTQTPRYLIKTRGQQVTLSCSPISGHRSVSWYQQTPGQGLQFLFEYFSETQRNKGNFPGRFSGRQFSNSRSEMNVSTLELGDSALYLCASSFGGGDQETQYFGPGTRLLVL.

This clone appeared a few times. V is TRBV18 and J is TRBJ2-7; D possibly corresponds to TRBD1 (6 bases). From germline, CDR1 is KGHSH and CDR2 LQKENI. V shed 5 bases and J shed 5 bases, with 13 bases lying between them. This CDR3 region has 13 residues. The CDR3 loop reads CASSGDQGHEQYF. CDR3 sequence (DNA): TGTGCCAGCTCAGGGGACCAGGGGCACGAGCAGTACTTC.